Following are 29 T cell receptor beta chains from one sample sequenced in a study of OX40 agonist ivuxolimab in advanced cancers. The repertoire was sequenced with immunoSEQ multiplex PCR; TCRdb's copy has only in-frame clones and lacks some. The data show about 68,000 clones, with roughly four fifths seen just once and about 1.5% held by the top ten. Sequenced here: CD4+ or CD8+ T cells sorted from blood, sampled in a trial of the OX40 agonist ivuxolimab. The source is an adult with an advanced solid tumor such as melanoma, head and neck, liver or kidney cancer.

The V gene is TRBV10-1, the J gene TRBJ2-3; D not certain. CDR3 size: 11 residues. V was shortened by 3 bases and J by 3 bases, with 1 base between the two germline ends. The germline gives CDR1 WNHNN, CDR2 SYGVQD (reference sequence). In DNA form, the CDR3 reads TGCGCCAGCAGTGATACAGATACGCAGTATTTT. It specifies CASSDTDTQYF.

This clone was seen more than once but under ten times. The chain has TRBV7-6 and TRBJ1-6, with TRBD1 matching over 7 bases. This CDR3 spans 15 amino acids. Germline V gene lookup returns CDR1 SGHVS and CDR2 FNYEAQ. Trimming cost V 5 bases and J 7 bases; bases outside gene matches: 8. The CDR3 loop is CASSPGTGVNSPLHF. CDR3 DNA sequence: TGTGCCAGCAGCCCGGGCACAGGGGTAAATTCACCCCTCCACTTT.

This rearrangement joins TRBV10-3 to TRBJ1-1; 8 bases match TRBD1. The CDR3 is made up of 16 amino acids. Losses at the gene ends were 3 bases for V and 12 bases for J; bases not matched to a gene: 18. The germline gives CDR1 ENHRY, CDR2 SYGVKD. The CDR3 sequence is CAISEKGGQGAFGTFF. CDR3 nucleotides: TGTGCCATCAGTGAAAAAGGAGGGCAGGGGGCCTTTGGAACTTTCTTT.

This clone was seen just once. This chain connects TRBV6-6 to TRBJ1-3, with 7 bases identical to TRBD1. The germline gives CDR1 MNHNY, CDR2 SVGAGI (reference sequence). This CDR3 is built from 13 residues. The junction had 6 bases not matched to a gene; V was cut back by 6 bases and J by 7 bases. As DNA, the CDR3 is TGTGCCAGCAGCCCCGACAGGGTGAACACCATATATTTT. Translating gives CASSPDRVNTIYF.

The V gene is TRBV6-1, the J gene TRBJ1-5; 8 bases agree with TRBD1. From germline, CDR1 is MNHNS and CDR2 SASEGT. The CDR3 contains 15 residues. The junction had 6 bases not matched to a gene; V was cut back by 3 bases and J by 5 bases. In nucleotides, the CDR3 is TGTGCCAGCAGTGATAGGGGACAGGCACATCAGCCCCAGCATTTT. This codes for CASSDRGQAHQPQHF.

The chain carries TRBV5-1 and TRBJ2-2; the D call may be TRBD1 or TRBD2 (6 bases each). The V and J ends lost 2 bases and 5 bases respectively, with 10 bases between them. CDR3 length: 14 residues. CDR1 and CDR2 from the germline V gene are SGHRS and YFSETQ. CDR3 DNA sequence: TGCGCCAGCAGCTTTCGGGGGACAACCGGGGAGCTGTTTTTT. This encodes CASSFRGTTGELFF.

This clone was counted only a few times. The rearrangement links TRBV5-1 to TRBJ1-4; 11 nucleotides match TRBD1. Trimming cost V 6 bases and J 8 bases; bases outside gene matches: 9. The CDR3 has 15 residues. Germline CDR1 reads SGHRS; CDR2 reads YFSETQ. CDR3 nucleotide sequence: TGCGCCAGCATGTGGACAGGGGGCGTTCGGGAAAAACTGTTTTTT. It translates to CASMWTGGVREKLFF.

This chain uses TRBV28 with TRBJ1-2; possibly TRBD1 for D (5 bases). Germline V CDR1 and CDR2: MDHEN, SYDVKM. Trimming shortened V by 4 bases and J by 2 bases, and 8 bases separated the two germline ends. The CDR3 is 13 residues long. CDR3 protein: CASSSDRNYGYTF. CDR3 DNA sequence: TGTGCCAGCAGTTCTGACAGAAACTATGGCTACACCTTC.

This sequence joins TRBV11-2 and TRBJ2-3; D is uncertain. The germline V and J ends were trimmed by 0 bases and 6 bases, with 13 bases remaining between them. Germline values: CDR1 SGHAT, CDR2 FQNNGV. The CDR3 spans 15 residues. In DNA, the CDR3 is TGTGCCAGCAGCTTAGATATTAGCCCGTCGGATACGCAGTATTTT. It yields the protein CASSLDISPSDTQYF.

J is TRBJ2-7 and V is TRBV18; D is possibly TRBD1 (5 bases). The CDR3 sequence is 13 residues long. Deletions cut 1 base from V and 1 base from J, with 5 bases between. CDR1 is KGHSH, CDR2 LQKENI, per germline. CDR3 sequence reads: CASSPQGSYEQYF. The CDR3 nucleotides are TGTGCCAGCTCACCACAGGGGTCCTACGAGCAGTACTTC.

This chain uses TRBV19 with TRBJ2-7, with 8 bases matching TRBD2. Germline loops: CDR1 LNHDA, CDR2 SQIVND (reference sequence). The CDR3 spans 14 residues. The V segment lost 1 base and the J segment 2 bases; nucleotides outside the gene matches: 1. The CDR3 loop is CASSIGGGTYEQYF. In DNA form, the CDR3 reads TGTGCCAGTAGTATAGGCGGGGGGACCTACGAGCAGTACTTC.

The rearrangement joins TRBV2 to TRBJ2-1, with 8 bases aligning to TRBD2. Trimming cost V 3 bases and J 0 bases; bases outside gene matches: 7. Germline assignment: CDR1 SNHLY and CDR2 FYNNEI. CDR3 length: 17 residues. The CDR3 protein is CASSDLGGGSSYNEQFF. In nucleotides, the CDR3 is TGTGCCAGCAGTGATCTGGGCGGGGGGAGCTCCTACAATGAGCAGTTCTTC.

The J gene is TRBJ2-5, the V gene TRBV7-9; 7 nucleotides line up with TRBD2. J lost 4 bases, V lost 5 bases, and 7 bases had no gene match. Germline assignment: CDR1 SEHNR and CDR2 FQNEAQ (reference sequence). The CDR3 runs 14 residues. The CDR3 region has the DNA TGTGCCAGCAGCCCGAATGGGGGGGGAGAGACCCAGTACTTC. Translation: CASSPNGGGETQYF.

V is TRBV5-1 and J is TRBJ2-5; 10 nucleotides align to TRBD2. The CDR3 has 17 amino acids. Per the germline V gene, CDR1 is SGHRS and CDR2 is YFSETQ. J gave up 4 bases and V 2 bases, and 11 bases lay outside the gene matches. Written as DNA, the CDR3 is TGCGCCAGCAGCTTACGGTCCCAGCGGGGGGGGTCAGAGACCCAGTACTTC. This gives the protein CASSLRSQRGGSETQYF.

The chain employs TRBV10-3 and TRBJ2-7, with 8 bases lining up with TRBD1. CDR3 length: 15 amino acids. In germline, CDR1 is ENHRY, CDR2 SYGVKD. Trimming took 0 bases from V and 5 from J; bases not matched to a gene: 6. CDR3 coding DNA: TGTGCCATCAGTGAGTCGGCGCAGGGGGCCGACGAGCAGTACTTC. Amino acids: CAISESAQGADEQYF.

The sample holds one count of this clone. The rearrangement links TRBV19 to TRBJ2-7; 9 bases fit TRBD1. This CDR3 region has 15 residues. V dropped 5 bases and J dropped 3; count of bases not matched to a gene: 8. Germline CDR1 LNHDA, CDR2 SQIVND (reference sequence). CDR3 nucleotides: TGTGCCAGTAGTTCCATCGGGACAGGGCTCTACGAGCAGTACTTC. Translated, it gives CASSSIGTGLYEQYF.

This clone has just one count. CDR3 amino acids: CASSWGRGTGGNEQFF. In nucleotides, the CDR3 is TGTGCCAGCAGCTGGGGCAGGGGGACAGGGGGGAATGAGCAGTTCTTC. The V and J genes are TRBV11-1 and TRBJ2-1; 11 nucleotides align to TRBD1. This CDR3 is 16 amino acids long. Germline V CDR1 and CDR2: SGHAT, FQDESV (reference sequence). V shed 4 bases, J shed 7 bases, and the junction held 9 bases outside the gene matches.

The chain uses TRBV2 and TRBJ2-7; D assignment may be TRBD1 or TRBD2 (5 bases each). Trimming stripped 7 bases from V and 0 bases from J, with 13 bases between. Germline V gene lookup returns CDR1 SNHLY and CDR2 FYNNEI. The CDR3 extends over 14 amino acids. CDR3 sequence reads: CASTPGRSSYEQYF. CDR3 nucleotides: TGTGCCAGCACCCCGGGACGGAGCTCCTACGAGCAGTACTTC.

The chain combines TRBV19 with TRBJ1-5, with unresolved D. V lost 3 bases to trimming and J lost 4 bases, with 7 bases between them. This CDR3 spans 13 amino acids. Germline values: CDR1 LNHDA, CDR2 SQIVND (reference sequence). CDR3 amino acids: CASSMAGNQPQHF. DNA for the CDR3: TGTGCCAGTAGTATGGCCGGAAATCAGCCCCAGCATTTT.

The CDR3 nucleotides read TGTGCCAGCAGTTGGACAAGAGATAATTCACCCCTCCACTTT. It translates to CASSWTRDNSPLHF. This chain uses TRBV6-5 with TRBJ1-6; possibly TRBD1 for D (5 bases). Trimming left V 4 bases short and J 5 bases short, with 9 bases between. Germline CDR1 is MNHEY and CDR2 is SVGAGI. The CDR3 loop spans 14 amino acids.

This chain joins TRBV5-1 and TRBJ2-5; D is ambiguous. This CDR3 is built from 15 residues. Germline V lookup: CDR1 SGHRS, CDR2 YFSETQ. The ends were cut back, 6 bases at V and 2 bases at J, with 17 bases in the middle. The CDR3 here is CASIRVPGAQETQYF. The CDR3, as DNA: TGCGCCAGCATTCGGGTTCCAGGCGCTCAAGAGACCCAGTACTTC.

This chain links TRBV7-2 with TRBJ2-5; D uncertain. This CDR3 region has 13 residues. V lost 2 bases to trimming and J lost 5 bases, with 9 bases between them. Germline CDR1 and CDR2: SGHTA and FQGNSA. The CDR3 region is CASSLKDRETQYF. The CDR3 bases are TGTGCCAGCAGCTTAAAAGATCGGGAGACCCAGTACTTC.

Here the CDR3 DNA reads TGTGCCAGCAGCTTGGGGACCGGAGGCTACAATGAGCAGTTCTTC. Protein: CASSLGTGGYNEQFF. The rearrangement joins TRBV6-5 to TRBJ2-1, with D perhaps matching TRBD1 or TRBD2 (5 bases each). The CDR3 runs 15 residues. Trimming left V 6 bases short and J 3 bases short, with 15 bases between. Germline-derived CDR1 and CDR2 are MNHEY and SVGAGI.

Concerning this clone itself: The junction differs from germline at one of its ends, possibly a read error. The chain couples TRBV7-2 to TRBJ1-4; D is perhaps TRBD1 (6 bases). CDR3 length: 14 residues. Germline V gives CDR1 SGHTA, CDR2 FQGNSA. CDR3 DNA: TGTGCCAGCACCTTAGGGGGGCTTAATGAAAAACTGTTTTTT. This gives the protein CASTLGGLNEKLFF.

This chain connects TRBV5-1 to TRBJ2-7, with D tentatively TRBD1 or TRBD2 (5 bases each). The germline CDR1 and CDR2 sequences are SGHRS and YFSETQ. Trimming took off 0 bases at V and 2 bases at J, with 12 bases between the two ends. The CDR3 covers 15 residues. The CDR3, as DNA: TGCGCCAGCAGCTTGGGGCACCGGGACCCCTACGAGCAGTACTTC. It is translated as CASSLGHRDPYEQYF. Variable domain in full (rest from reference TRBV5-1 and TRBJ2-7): KAGVTQTPRYLIKTRGQQVTLSCSPISGHRSVSWYQQTPGQGLQFLFEYFSETQRNKGNFPGRFSGRQFSNSRSEMNVSTLELGDSALYLCASSLGHRDPYEQYFGPGTRLTVT.

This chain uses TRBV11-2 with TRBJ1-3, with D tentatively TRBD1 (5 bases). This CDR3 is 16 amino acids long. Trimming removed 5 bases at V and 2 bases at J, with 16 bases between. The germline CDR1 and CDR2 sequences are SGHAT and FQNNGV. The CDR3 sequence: CASSDPQGSAGNTIYF. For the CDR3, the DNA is TGTGCCAGCAGCGACCCTCAGGGATCTGCTGGAAACACCATATATTTT.

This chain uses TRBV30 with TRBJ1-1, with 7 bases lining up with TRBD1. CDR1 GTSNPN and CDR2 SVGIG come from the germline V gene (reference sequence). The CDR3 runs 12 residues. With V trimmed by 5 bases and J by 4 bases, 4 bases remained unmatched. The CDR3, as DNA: TGTGCCTGGGACAGGGCGGGCACTGAAGCTTTCTTT. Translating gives CAWDRAGTEAFF.

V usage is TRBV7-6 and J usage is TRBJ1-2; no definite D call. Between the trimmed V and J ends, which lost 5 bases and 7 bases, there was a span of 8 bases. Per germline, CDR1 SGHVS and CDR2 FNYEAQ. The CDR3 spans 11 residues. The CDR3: CASSGKSGYTF. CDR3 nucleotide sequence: TGTGCCAGCAGCGGAAAATCTGGCTACACCTTC.

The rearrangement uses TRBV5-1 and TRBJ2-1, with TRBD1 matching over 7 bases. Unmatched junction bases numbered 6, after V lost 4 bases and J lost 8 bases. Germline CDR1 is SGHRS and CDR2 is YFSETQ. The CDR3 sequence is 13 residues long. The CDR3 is CASSLRTGDEQFF. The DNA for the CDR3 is TGCGCCAGCAGCCTCAGGACAGGCGATGAGCAGTTCTTC.